These 27 T cell receptor beta chains were sequenced from one sample in a study of blood T cell repertoires in COVID-19. Sequencing used immunoSEQ multiplex PCR; TCRdb keeps in-frame clones, though not all of them. The table shows about 150,000 clones, with more than 70% occurring only once. Sample: peripheral blood. The source is a man aged 50 or older who had recovered from COVID-19.

The chain has TRBV11-2 and TRBJ2-7; D is possibly TRBD2 (7 bases). V was trimmed by 0 bases and J by 4 bases, leaving 13 bases between them. This CDR3 contains 15 residues. Germline V gene lookup returns CDR1 SGHAT and CDR2 FQNNGV. The CDR3 reads CASSLEYGGQYEQYF. CDR3 bases: TGTGCCAGCAGCTTAGAATACGGGGGGCAGTACGAGCAGTACTTC.

The V gene is TRBV7-3, the J gene TRBJ1-6; D is ambiguous. V was shortened by 3 bases and J by 1 base, with 13 bases between the two germline ends. The germline CDR1 and CDR2 sequences are SGHTA and FQGTGA. This CDR3 comprises 17 residues. This CDR3 reads CASSLTGDGSYNSPLHF. CDR3 coding DNA: TGTGCCAGCAGCTTGACCGGGGATGGATCCTATAATTCACCCCTCCACTTT.

The chain couples TRBV27 to TRBJ2-5, with 8 bases that match TRBD1. Looked up from germline, CDR1 is MNHEY and CDR2 is SMNVEV (reference sequence). V shed 4 bases, J shed 2 bases, and the junction held 3 bases outside the gene matches. This CDR3 comprises 14 residues. The CDR3 DNA sequence: TGTGCCAGCAGTTCCACAGGGGGTCAAGAGACCCAGTACTTC. It translates to CASSSTGGQETQYF.

V gene TRBV2 combines with J gene TRBJ2-1; 7 bases are a match to TRBD1. The junction had 8 bases not matched to a gene; V was cut back by 8 bases and J by 7 bases. This CDR3 spans 13 amino acids. In germline, CDR1 is SNHLY, CDR2 FYNNEI. In DNA form, the CDR3 reads TGTGCCAGCCAAGACAGGGCTCGGAATGAGCAGTTCTTC. Amino acids: CASQDRARNEQFF.

This rearrangement joins TRBV19 to TRBJ2-1, with a possible D match to TRBD2 (5 bases). The V and J ends lost 2 bases and 1 base respectively, with 12 bases between them. The CDR3 extends over 16 amino acids. Germline CDR1 reads LNHDA; CDR2 reads SQIVND (reference sequence). This CDR3 is CASSIRSGGSYNEQFF. The DNA for the CDR3 is TGTGCCAGTAGTATAAGGTCGGGCGGGTCCTACAATGAGCAGTTCTTC.

This clone was observed once. The CDR3 DNA reads TGTGCCAGCTCTGAACGGAACTATGGCTACACCTTC. This translates into CASSERNYGYTF. This chain uses TRBV18 with TRBJ1-2; no clear D. CDR3 length equals 12 residues. The germline V and J ends were trimmed by 6 bases and 2 bases, with 7 bases remaining between them. CDR1 and CDR2 (germline): KGHSH, LQKENI. The full variable domain, completed using reference TRBV18 and TRBJ1-2, is NAGVMQNPRHLVRRRGQEARLRCSPMKGHSHVYWYRQLPEEGLKFMVYLQKENIIDESGMPKERFSAEFPKEGPSILRIQQVVRGDSAAYFCASSERNYGYTFGSGTRLTVV.

The chain employs TRBV5-4 and TRBJ2-1, with 12 bases matching TRBD1. The CDR3 extends over 15 amino acids. Germline CDR1 and CDR2: SGHNT and YYREEE (reference sequence). V lost 2 bases, J lost 7 bases, and 4 bases stayed unmatched. In DNA, the CDR3 is TGTGCCAGCAGCTTCCCGGGACAGGGGGCAAATGAGCAGTTCTTC. Translation gives CASSFPGQGANEQFF.

This clone is a singleton in its sample. This sequence joins TRBV15 and TRBJ2-7; TRBD1 might be the D (5 bases). Germline-derived CDR1 and CDR2 are LNHNV and YYDKDF (reference sequence). This CDR3 comprises 13 residues. Trimming cost V 4 bases and J 0 bases, with 7 bases left between them. DNA for the CDR3: TGTGCCACCAGCAACAGGAGCTCCTACGAGCAGTACTTC. This translates into CATSNRSSYEQYF.

The rearrangement uses TRBV6-6 and TRBJ2-2, with D maybe TRBD1 (5 bases). The CDR3 length is 15 residues. Germline V gene lookup returns CDR1 MNHNY and CDR2 SVGAGI (reference sequence). V lost 0 bases and J 3 bases, leaving 8 bases between the germline ends. The chain's CDR3 is CASSYSRGDTGELFF. The CDR3 DNA follows: TGTGCCAGCAGTTACTCAAGGGGCGACACCGGGGAGCTGTTTTTT.

The rearrangement joins TRBV3-1 (or the pseudogene TRBV3-2) to TRBJ2-5; 16 bases map to TRBD2. CDR3 length: 18 residues. With V trimmed by 0 bases and J by 2 bases, 3 bases remained unmatched. Per the germline V gene, CDR1 is LGHDT and CDR2 is YNNKEL (reference sequence). CDR3 coding DNA: TGTGCCAGCAGCCAAGAGACGGGACTAGCGGGGGGGCAAGAGACCCAGTACTTC. This sequence encodes CASSQETGLAGGQETQYF.

This clone has just one count. The DNA of the CDR3 is TGTGCCAGCAGCTCCCGCGGACTGAAGCCCTCTGGAGCTTTCTTT. Its translation: CASSSRGLKPSGAFF. The V call is TRBV7-3, the J call TRBJ1-1; D unresolved. The CDR3 length is 15 residues. Germline V CDR1 and CDR2: SGHTA, FQGTGA. V was cut by 4 bases and J by 10 bases, with 22 bases left in between.

This chain uses TRBV9 with TRBJ2-7, with 15 bases identical to TRBD2. Unmatched junction bases numbered 11, after V lost 4 bases and J lost 3 bases. The germline V gene encodes CDR1 SGDLS and CDR2 YYNGEE. CDR3 length: 18 amino acids. CDR3 sequence reads: CASSRAPGLAGGGYEQYF. In nucleotides, the CDR3 is TGTGCCAGCAGCAGAGCCCCGGGACTAGCGGGAGGTGGCTACGAGCAGTACTTC.

In its sample, this clone was seen once. The chain joins TRBV19 to TRBJ1-1; no clear D. CDR1 and CDR2 (germline): LNHDA, SQIVND (reference sequence). The CDR3 loop spans 13 amino acids. Between the trimmed V and J ends, which lost 5 bases and 1 base, there was a span of 8 bases. CDR3: CASSSPENTEAFF. The CDR3, as DNA: TGTGCCAGTAGTTCTCCAGAGAACACTGAAGCTTTCTTT.

V and J are TRBV5-1 and TRBJ2-2, with TRBD1 matching 9 bases. Unmatched junction bases numbered 8, after V lost 4 bases and J lost 1 base. The CDR3 consists of 17 residues. From germline, CDR1 is SGHRS and CDR2 YFSETQ. As DNA, the CDR3 is TGCGCCAGCAGCCCCGGACAGGGGATCGAGAACACCGGGGAGCTGTTTTTT. It translates to CASSPGQGIENTGELFF.

The chain employs TRBV18 and TRBJ2-2; 7 nucleotides agree with TRBD2. J gave up 5 bases and V 3 bases, and 6 bases lay outside the gene matches. Germline assignment: CDR1 KGHSH and CDR2 LQKENI. This CDR3 contains 15 residues. DNA for the CDR3: TGTGCCAGCTCACCCCGCAGGGAGGGGACCGGGGAGCTGTTTTTT. Translating it yields CASSPRREGTGELFF.

The V gene is TRBV11-2, the J gene TRBJ2-5, with TRBD1 as a possible D gene (6 bases). CDR1 and CDR2 (germline): SGHAT, FQNNGV. The CDR3 covers 14 residues. V dropped 6 bases and J dropped 4 bases, with 15 bases sitting between them. CDR3 coding DNA: TGTGCCAGCAGGGCCCGACAGGTAGCAGAGACCCAGTACTTC. Protein sequence: CASRARQVAETQYF. Filled out from reference TRBV11-2 and TRBJ2-5, the complete variable domain reads EAGVAQSPRYKIIEKRQSVAFWCNPISGHATLYWYQQILGQGPKLLIQFQNNGVVDDSQLPKDRFSAERLKGVDSTLKIQPAKLEDSAVYLCASRARQVAETQYFGPGTRLLVL.

The chain has TRBV5-1 and TRBJ2-3, with 10 bases that match TRBD2. With 1 base clipped from V and 0 bases from J, the junction kept 8 bases outside the gene matches. The germline gives CDR1 SGHRS, CDR2 YFSETQ. The CDR3 runs 18 residues. The CDR3, as DNA: TGCGCCAGCAGCTTGAATCTAGCGGGAGTGGTTAGCACAGATACGCAGTATTTT. It translates to CASSLNLAGVVSTDTQYF.

The V gene is TRBV7-9, the J gene TRBJ1-1; perhaps TRBD1 as D (5 bases). Germline V gene lookup returns CDR1 SEHNR and CDR2 FQNEAQ (reference sequence). CDR3 length: 17 amino acids. Trimming removed 2 bases at V and 3 bases at J, with 19 bases between. In DNA, the CDR3 is TGTGCCAGCAGCTTAATTTGGGGGGAAGGGTTAGACACTGAAGCTTTCTTT. This gives the protein CASSLIWGEGLDTEAFF.

This chain uses TRBV4-1 with TRBJ1-5; 7 nucleotides line up with TRBD1. Germline-derived CDR1 and CDR2 are MGHRA and YSYEKL. The CDR3 totals 19 residues. With V trimmed by 3 bases and J by 3 bases, 17 bases remained unmatched. The CDR3 region is CASSQGEAGQEIYNQPQHF. The CDR3 nucleotides are TGCGCCAGCAGCCAGGGGGAGGCCGGACAGGAGATTTACAATCAGCCCCAGCATTTT.

The CDR3 DNA is TGTGCCACCAGCAGTGGACGGGAAAAAAATTCACCCCTCCACTTT. It codes for CATSSGREKNSPLHF. The chain employs TRBV15 and TRBJ1-6, with D uncertain. In germline, CDR1 is LNHNV, CDR2 YYDKDF (reference sequence). V was shortened by 3 bases and J by 7 bases, with 13 bases between the two germline ends. The CDR3 spans 15 residues.

The chain recombines TRBV19 with TRBJ1-2; TRBD1 agrees at 8 bases. This CDR3 has 13 amino acids. V shed 6 bases and J 7 bases; nucleotides not matched to a gene: 7. Germline CDR1 LNHDA, CDR2 SQIVND (reference sequence). The CDR3 DNA is TGTGCCAGTAGCCTGACAGGGGTCGCTGGCTACACCTTC. It codes for CASSLTGVAGYTF.

This chain links TRBV18 with TRBJ1-1; 7 positions agree with TRBD1. J gave up 7 bases and V 3 bases, and 8 bases lay outside the gene matches. Germline V gene data show CDR1 as KGHSH and CDR2 as LQKENI. The CDR3 runs 14 residues. CDR3 coding DNA: TGTGCCAGCTCACCGGACAGGACTTCTGGTGAAGCTTTCTTT. As protein: CASSPDRTSGEAFF.

V usage is TRBV7-2 and J usage is TRBJ2-4, with 10 bases matching TRBD1. Germline values: CDR1 SGHTA, CDR2 FQGNSA. Trimming at V came to 3 bases and at J to 3 bases, leaving 5 bases not matched to a gene. The CDR3 has 16 residues. This CDR3 is CASSLRDRGLKNIQYF. CDR3 sequence (DNA): TGTGCCAGCAGCTTGCGGGACAGGGGACTCAAAAACATTCAGTACTTC.

The chain joins TRBV28 to TRBJ2-7; the match to TRBD1 covers 9 bases. From germline, CDR1 is MDHEN and CDR2 SYDVKM. This CDR3 comprises 14 residues. Unmatched junction bases numbered 8, after V lost 4 bases and J lost 7 bases. CDR3 protein: CASSSTGQGWEQYF. The CDR3, as DNA: TGTGCCAGCAGTTCGACAGGACAGGGGTGGGAGCAGTACTTC.

The chain carries TRBV7-2 and TRBJ2-1, with D possibly matching TRBD1 (5 bases). This CDR3 has 16 amino acids. Per the germline V gene, CDR1 is SGHTA and CDR2 is FQGNSA. Trimming removed 1 base at V and 8 bases at J, with 18 bases between. CDR3 nucleotide sequence: TGTGCCAGCAGCTTAGAAGGGCAGGGTAAAGTCCATGAGCAGTTCTTC. This sequence encodes CASSLEGQGKVHEQFF. The full variable domain, in which reference TRBV7-2 and TRBJ2-1 provide the parts outside the CDR3, is GAGVSQSPSNKVTEKGKDVELRCDPISGHTALYWYRQSLGQGLEFLIYFQGNSAPDKSGLPSDRFSAERTGGSVSTLTIQRTQQEDSAVYLCASSLEGQGKVHEQFFGPGTRLTVL.

J is TRBJ2-2 and V is TRBV5-4; TRBD1 matches at 7 bases. The CDR3 consists of 15 residues. The germline CDR1 and CDR2 sequences are SGHNT and YYREEE (reference sequence). V dropped 2 bases and J dropped 6; count of bases not matched to a gene: 7. CDR3 residues: CASSFLDRDPGELFF. CDR3 bases: TGTGCCAGCAGCTTTTTAGACAGGGATCCCGGGGAGCTGTTTTTT.

This chain uses TRBV7-3 with TRBJ1-1; perhaps TRBD1 as D (6 bases). Trimming took off 5 bases at V and 3 bases at J, with 10 bases between the two ends. The germline CDR1 and CDR2 sequences are SGHTA and FQGTGA. This CDR3 contains 13 residues. CDR3 nucleotides: TGTGCCAGCAGCCTACAGGGATACACTGAAGCTTTCTTT. It is translated as CASSLQGYTEAFF. Using reference TRBV7-3 and TRBJ1-1 for the parts outside the CDR3, the full variable domain is GAGVSQTPSNKVTEKGKYVELRCDPISGHTALYWYRQSLGQGPEFLIYFQGTGAADDSGLPNDRFFAVRPEGSVSTLKIQRTERGDSAVYLCASSLQGYTEAFFGQGTRLTVV.